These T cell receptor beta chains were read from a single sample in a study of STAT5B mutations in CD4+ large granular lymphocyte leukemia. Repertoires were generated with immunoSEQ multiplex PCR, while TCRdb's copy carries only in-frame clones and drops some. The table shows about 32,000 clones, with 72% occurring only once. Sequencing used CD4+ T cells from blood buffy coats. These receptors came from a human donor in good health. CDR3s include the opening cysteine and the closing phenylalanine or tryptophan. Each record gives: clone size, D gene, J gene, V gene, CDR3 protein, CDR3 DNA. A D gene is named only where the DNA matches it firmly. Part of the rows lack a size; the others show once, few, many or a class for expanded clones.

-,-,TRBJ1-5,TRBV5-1,CASSATGNNQPQHF,TGCGCCAGCAGTGCAACAGGGAACAATCAGCCCCAGCATTTT
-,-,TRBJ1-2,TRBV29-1,CSVESGPNYGYTF,TGCAGCGTTGAGTCAGGCCCTAACTATGGCTACACCTTC
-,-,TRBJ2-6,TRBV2,CASQPLGPYGSGANVLTF,TGTGCCAGCCAACCGCTCGGGCCCTACGGTTCTGGGGCCAACGTCCTGACTTTC
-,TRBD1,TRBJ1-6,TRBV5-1,CASSTRTGNSPLHF,TGCGCCAGCAGCACTCGGACAGGAAATTCACCCCTCCACTTT
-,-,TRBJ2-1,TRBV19,CASSIQINNEQFF,TGTGCCAGTAGTATTCAGATTAACAATGAGCAGTTCTTC
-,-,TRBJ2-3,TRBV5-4,CASSLDRTDTDTQYF,TGTGCCAGCAGCTTGGACAGGACCGACACAGATACGCAGTATTTT
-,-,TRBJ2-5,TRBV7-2,CASTPTERWAQYF,TGTGCCAGCACCCCGACTGAAAGATGGGCCCAGTACTTC
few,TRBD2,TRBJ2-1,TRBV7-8,CASSLLLAGNSYNEQFF,TGTGCCAGCAGCTTACTGCTAGCGGGGAACTCCTACAATGAGCAGTTCTTC
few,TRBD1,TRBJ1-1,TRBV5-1,CASSRGTGGRYTEAFF,TGCGCCAGCAGCCGGGGGACAGGGGGGAGGTACACTGAAGCTTTCTTT
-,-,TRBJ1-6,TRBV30,CAWNRANSPLHF,TGTGCCTGGAACAGGGCTAATTCACCCCTCCACTTT
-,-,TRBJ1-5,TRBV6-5,CASSRGGRTNQPQHF,TGTGCCAGCAGTCGAGGCGGGCGGACCAATCAGCCCCAGCATTTT
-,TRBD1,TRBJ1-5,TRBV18,CASSLDRGGQPQHF,TGTGCCAGCTCCCTCGACAGGGGCGGTCAGCCCCAGCATTTT
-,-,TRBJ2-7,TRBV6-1,CASSERAGSSYEQYF,TGTGCCAGCAGTGAGCGGGCAGGAAGCTCCTACGAGCAGTACTTC
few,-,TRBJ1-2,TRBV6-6,CASSSSYGYTF,TGTGCCAGCAGTTCCTCGTATGGCTACACCTTC
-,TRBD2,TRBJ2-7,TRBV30,CAWSPRGGGSYEQYF,TGTGCCTGGAGCCCCCGCGGGGGGGGATCGTACGAGCAGTACTTC
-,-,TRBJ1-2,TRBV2,CASRMDGMNYGYTF,TGTGCCAGCAGGATGGACGGGATGAACTATGGCTACACCTTC
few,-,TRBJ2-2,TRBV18,CASSPGPGDGELFF,TGTGCCAGCTCACCAGGCCCCGGGGACGGGGAGCTGTTTTTT
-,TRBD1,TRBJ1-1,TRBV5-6,CASSPHTGVNTEAFF,TGTGCCAGCAGCCCCCATACAGGGGTGAACACTGAAGCTTTCTTT
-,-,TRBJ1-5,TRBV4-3,CASSQDLFWSNQPQHF,TGCGCCAGCAGCCAAGACCTCTTTTGGAGCAATCAGCCCCAGCATTTT
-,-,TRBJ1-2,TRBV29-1,CSGGADTGYTF,TGCAGCGGGGGGGCGGACACTGGCTACACCTTC
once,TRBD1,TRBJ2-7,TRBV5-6,CASSLRTGTGGGYEQYF,TGTGCCAGCAGCTTAAGGACCGGGACAGGGGGCGGGTACGAGCAGTACTTC
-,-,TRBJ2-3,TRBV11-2,CASSLAISTDTQYF,TGTGCCAGCAGCTTAGCTATCAGCACAGATACGCAGTATTTT
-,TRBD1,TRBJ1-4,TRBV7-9,CASSLGGQGQKLFF,TGTGCCAGCAGCTTAGGGGGACAGGGTCAAAAACTGTTTTTT
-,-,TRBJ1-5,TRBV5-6,CASSLDGGIGNQPQHF,TGTGCCAGCAGCTTGGATGGGGGGATTGGCAATCAGCCCCAGCATTTT
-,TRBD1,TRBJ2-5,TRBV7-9,CASSHTGQGETQYF,TGTGCCAGCAGCCATACGGGACAGGGAGAGACCCAGTACTTC
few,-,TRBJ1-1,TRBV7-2,CASSLVDGGRAFF,TGTGCCAGCAGCTTAGTTGATGGGGGGAGAGCTTTCTTT
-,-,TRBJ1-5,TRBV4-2,CASSQDQGSGKNQPQHF,TGTGCCAGCAGCCAAGATCAGGGATCGGGAAAGAATCAGCCCCAGCATTTT
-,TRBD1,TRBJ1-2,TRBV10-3,CAITRTGGGTNYGYTF,TGTGCCATCACCAGGACAGGGGGGGGTACTAACTATGGCTACACCTTC
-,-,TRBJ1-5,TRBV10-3,CATGDMYSNQPQHF,TGTGCCACCGGGGACATGTATAGCAATCAGCCCCAGCATTTT
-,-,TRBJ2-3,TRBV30,CAWSPKGTRSQYF,TGTGCCTGGAGTCCGAAAGGTACGCGGTCGCAGTATTTT
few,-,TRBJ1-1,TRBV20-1,CSARGGAEAFF,TGCAGTGCTAGAGGGGGAGCTGAAGCTTTCTTT
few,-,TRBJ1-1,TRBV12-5,CASGLPRVGAFF,TGTGCTAGTGGTTTACCCAGGGTTGGGGCTTTCTTT
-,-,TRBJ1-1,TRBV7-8,CASSRARGSEAFF,TGTGCCAGCAGCCGGGCTCGAGGGTCTGAAGCTTTCTTT
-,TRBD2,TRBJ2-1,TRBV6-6,CAIGGGDPEQFF,TGTGCCATCGGCGGGGGAGACCCAGAGCAGTTCTTC
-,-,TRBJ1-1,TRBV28,CASSYVRGQGLNTEAFF,TGTGCCAGCAGTTATGTCAGAGGCCAGGGGCTGAACACTGAAGCTTTCTTT
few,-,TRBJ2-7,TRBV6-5,CASSPGQWGTYEQYF,TGTGCCAGCAGTCCCGGACAGTGGGGGACCTACGAGCAGTACTTC
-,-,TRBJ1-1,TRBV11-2,CASSLAVAEAFF,TGTGCCAGCAGCTTAGCTGTTGCTGAAGCTTTCTTT
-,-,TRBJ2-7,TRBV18,CASSPSRESGEQYF,TGTGCCAGCTCACCATCGAGGGAGTCGGGGGAGCAGTACTTC
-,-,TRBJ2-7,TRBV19,CASSGPGHSYEQYF,TGTGCCAGTAGTGGACCGGGACACAGCTACGAGCAGTACTTC
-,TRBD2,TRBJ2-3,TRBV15,CATSTTPPGGVAGTQYF,TGTGCCACCAGCACGACCCCCCCGGGGGGGGTAGCGGGTACGCAGTATTTT
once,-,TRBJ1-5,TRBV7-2,CASSRQGPNQPQHF,TGTGCCAGCAGCCGCCAAGGGCCCAATCAGCCCCAGCATTTT
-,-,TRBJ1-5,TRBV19,CASSSPRVSNQPQHF,TGTGCCAGTAGTTCCCCGAGGGTCAGCAATCAGCCCCAGCATTTT
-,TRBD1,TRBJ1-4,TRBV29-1,CSVKAGGGEKLFF,TGCAGCGTTAAGGCAGGGGGTGGGGAAAAACTGTTTTTT
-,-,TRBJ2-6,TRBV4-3,CASSQDLGTPPGANVLTF,TGCGCCAGCAGCCAAGATCTGGGGACTCCTCCTGGGGCCAACGTCCTGACTTTC
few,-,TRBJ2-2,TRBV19,CASSIPGTAGELFF,TGTGCCAGTAGTATCCCAGGTACTGCCGGGGAGCTGTTTTTT
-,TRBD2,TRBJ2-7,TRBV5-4,CASNPGLADYEQYF,TGTGCCAGCAACCCCGGACTAGCGGACTACGAGCAGTACTTC
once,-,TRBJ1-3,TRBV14,CASSQGTANTIYF,TGTGCCAGCAGCCAAGGGACAGCTAACACCATATATTTT
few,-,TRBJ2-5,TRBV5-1,CASSYRDPQETQYF,TGCGCCAGCAGCTACCGGGACCCACAAGAGACCCAGTACTTC
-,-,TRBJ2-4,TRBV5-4,CASSSGGRDIQYF,TGTGCCAGCAGCTCCGGGGGCCGGGACATTCAGTACTTC
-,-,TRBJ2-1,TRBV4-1,CASSQASGTGRNNEQFF,TGCGCCAGCAGCCAAGCTTCCGGAACAGGGAGAAACAATGAGCAGTTCTTC
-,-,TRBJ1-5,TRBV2,CASSVQGGTRGPQHF,TGTGCCAGCAGTGTTCAAGGGGGGACCAGGGGGCCCCAGCATTTT
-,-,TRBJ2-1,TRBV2,CASSDDVREQFF,TGTGCCAGCAGTGACGACGTGCGGGAGCAGTTCTTC
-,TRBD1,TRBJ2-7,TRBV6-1,CASSGRDRGTSYEQYF,TGTGCCAGCAGTGGAAGGGACAGGGGTACCTCCTACGAGCAGTACTTC
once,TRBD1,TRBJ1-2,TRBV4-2,CASSPGQGSNYGYTF,TGTGCCAGCAGCCCCGGACAGGGGTCTAACTATGGCTACACCTTC
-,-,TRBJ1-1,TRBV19,CASKKPSNTEAFF,TGTGCCAGTAAGAAGCCCTCGAACACTGAAGCTTTCTTT
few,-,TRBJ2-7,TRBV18,CASSRLPGTEIYEQYF,TGTGCCAGCTCACGACTCCCCGGGACGGAGATCTACGAGCAGTACTTC
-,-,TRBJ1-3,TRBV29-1,CSVERPASSGNTIYF,TGCAGCGTTGAACGGCCAGCGTCCTCTGGAAACACCATATATTTT